The clone carrying this T cell receptor beta chain was seen more than once but under ten times. These data originate in a study of OX40 agonist ivuxolimab in advanced cancers. Study-wide background: Patients received the agonistic anti-OX40 (CD134) antibody ivuxolimab.

The CDR3 covers 13 residues. Germline CDR1 reads ENHRY; CDR2 reads SYGVKD. Trimming left V 5 bases short and J 1 base short, with 6 bases between. TCRdb's copy holds only in-frame clones and misses some; the assay was immunoSEQ multiplex PCR. The table records 80,000 to 100,000 clones, around 94% of them present only once. The V and J genes are TRBV10-3 and TRBJ1-5; the D gene is possibly TRBD1 (5 bases). This receptor was identified in an adult with an advanced solid tumor such as melanoma, head and neck, liver or kidney cancer. The source material was CD4+ or CD8+ T cells sorted from blood, sampled in a trial of the OX40 agonist ivuxolimab. The CDR3 sequence is CAISRDSNQPQHF. The CDR3 DNA reads as TGTGCCATCAGTAGGGACAGCAATCAGCCCCAGCATTTT.